A single T cell receptor (beta chain) is shown here with its context. Its target is not known. This sample stems from a study of CD8+ T cells in alopecia areata. Study at large: Once tofacitinib had been taken for 6 to 18 months, 6 months off drug followed.

Stated treatment: oral pan-JAK inhibitor, 5-10 mg twice daily. Peripheral blood and lesional scalp punch biopsies came from alopecia areata patients. Study-level points and caveats: Many expanded lesional clones stayed in scalp and blood while on tofacitinib. Baseline CD8+ expansion's link to response remains uncertain, as there was one nonresponder.

Isolated RNA was reverse transcribed into cDNA used as the sequencing template. Libraries were prepared by immunoSEQ multiplex PCR; TCRdb keeps only in-frame clonotypes and omits some of them. The sample records more than 110,000 clones, approximately 80% being singletons. Germline V lookup: CDR1 SNHLY, CDR2 FYNNEI. With 0 bases removed from V and 2 bases from J, the gap between germline ends came to 14 bases. This CDR3 has 17 residues. The sequence came from a human donor with alopecia areata. The starting material was CD8+ T cells sorted from blood, obtained at week 4, from a patient treated with tofacitinib. The rearrangement links TRBV2 to TRBJ1-3, with D possibly matching TRBD1 (5 bases). The CDR3 DNA is TGTGCCAGCAGTGAAGCGGGGCGGCTAGAACCTGGAAACACCATATATTTT. This sequence encodes CASSEAGRLEPGNTIYF.